The 21 T cell receptor beta chains in this list originate from one sample, sequenced in a study of blood T cell repertoires in COVID-19. Assay used: immunoSEQ multiplex PCR; TCRdb lists only in-frame clones, some missing. The table lists approximately 240,000 clones, 84% of them singletons. What was sequenced was peripheral blood. These receptors were collected from a woman over 75 with active or convalescent COVID-19.

The rearrangement joins TRBV19 to TRBJ1-1; TRBD1 is a possible D gene (5 bases). The CDR3 length is 13 residues. V was cut by 10 bases and J by 3 bases, with 15 bases left in between. Per germline, CDR1 LNHDA and CDR2 SQIVND (reference sequence). CDR3 nucleotide sequence: TGTGCCATCTCCTTCAGGGTTTACACTGAAGCTTTCTTT. This codes for CAISFRVYTEAFF.

This chain links TRBV5-4 with TRBJ1-1; no clear D. Trimming pared 3 bases from V and 1 base from J, leaving 10 bases between. CDR1 and CDR2 (germline): SGHNT, YYREEE (reference sequence). The CDR3 covers 14 residues. The CDR3 spells CASSSREGNTEAFF. In nucleotides, the CDR3 is TGTGCCAGCAGCTCCCGGGAGGGGAACACTGAAGCTTTCTTT. Supplemented by reference TRBV5-4 and TRBJ1-1, the full variable domain reads ETGVTQSPTHLIKTRGQQVTLRCSSQSGHNTVSWYQQALGQGPQFIFQYYREEENGRGNFPPRFSGLQFPNYSSELNVNALELDDSALYLCASSSREGNTEAFFGQGTRLTVV.

The genes are TRBV6-5 and TRBJ1-5; tentatively, D is TRBD1 (6 bases). The CDR3 covers 15 residues. V lost 6 bases and J 5 bases, leaving 17 bases between the germline ends. Germline V gives CDR1 MNHEY, CDR2 SVGAGI. The CDR3 DNA reads TGTGCCAGCAGGCCCCGGGGGGGGCGGGATCAGCCCCAGCATTTT. It encodes CASRPRGGRDQPQHF.

The J gene is TRBJ2-1, the V gene TRBV12-3 or TRBV12-4, with TRBD2 identical over 11 bases. V shed 6 bases and J 8 bases; nucleotides not matched to a gene: 3. The CDR3 covers 13 residues. In DNA form, the CDR3 reads TGTGCCAGCAGGCCGGGACTAGCGGATGAGCAGTTCTTC. Protein product: CASRPGLADEQFF.

This clone was counted once. The DNA for the CDR3 is TGTGCCAGCAGCGCCCAGCACACTCGGGGATACGAGCAGTACTTC. Translating it yields CASSAQHTRGYEQYF. The V and J genes are TRBV5-8 and TRBJ2-7, with a tentative D call TRBD2 (5 bases). This CDR3 has 15 residues. V lost 4 bases to trimming and J lost 4 bases, with 18 bases between them. Germline CDR1 reads SGHTS; CDR2 reads YDEGEE.

The J gene is TRBJ2-3, the V gene TRBV11-3; 7 bases are shared with TRBD1. The germline CDR1 and CDR2 sequences are SGHNT and YENEEA. The CDR3 loop spans 14 amino acids. V lost 2 bases and J lost 6; bases outside the gene matches: 5. CDR3 coding DNA: TGTGCCAGCAGCTTAAACAGGGGCGGCGATACGCAGTATTTT. Protein product: CASSLNRGGDTQYF.

The chain is built from TRBV5-4 and TRBJ1-1; possibly TRBD1 for D (6 bases). Germline CDR1 SGHNT, CDR2 YYREEE (reference sequence). Trimming removed 4 bases at V and 5 bases at J, with 15 bases between. The CDR3 runs 14 residues. The CDR3 nucleotides are TGTGCCAGCAGCCCGGACGCAGGGGTGACTGAAGCTTTCTTT. Translated, it gives CASSPDAGVTEAFF.

V is TRBV6-5 and J is TRBJ2-7, with 12 bases aligning to TRBD1. CDR3 length: 15 amino acids. Germline trimming cut 6 bases from V and 6 bases from J; bases unmatched to any gene: 9. Germline V gives CDR1 MNHEY, CDR2 SVGAGI. The CDR3 sequence is CASRPTGTGGFEQYF. DNA for the CDR3: TGTGCCAGCAGGCCAACCGGGACAGGGGGCTTCGAGCAGTACTTC.

The J gene is TRBJ1-3, the V gene TRBV3-1 (or the pseudogene TRBV3-2), with D tentatively TRBD1 (6 bases). From germline, CDR1 is LGHDT and CDR2 YNNKEL (reference sequence). Trimming pared 5 bases from V and 2 bases from J, leaving 10 bases between. The CDR3 consists of 14 residues. The CDR3: CASSIRTAGNTIYF. The DNA for the CDR3 is TGTGCCAGCAGCATTCGGACAGCTGGAAACACCATATATTTT.

This clone has more than one count but fewer than ten. The V and J genes are TRBV25-1 and TRBJ1-3; TRBD1 matches 8 bases. The CDR3 is 17 amino acids. Germline V gene sequence: CDR1 MGHDK, CDR2 SYGVNS. Trimming removed 0 bases from V and 6 bases from J; junction bases left unmatched: 10. The CDR3 here is CASSEYPPDRVENTIYF. Written as DNA, the CDR3 is TGTGCCAGCAGTGAATATCCCCCGGACAGGGTAGAAAACACCATATATTTT.

The chain is built from TRBV4-1 and TRBJ1-2, with 7 bases that match TRBD1. J was trimmed by 5 bases and V by 2 bases; bases with no gene match: 8. The CDR3 runs 15 residues. CDR1 and CDR2 (germline): MGHRA, YSYEKL. In nucleotides, the CDR3 is TGCGCCAGCAGCCAACCGGACAGGTCCCTTTATGGCTACACCTTC. It encodes CASSQPDRSLYGYTF.

The V gene is TRBV5-1, the J gene TRBJ2-7, with 9 bases identical to TRBD2. This CDR3 has 15 amino acids. Germline V gene lookup returns CDR1 SGHRS and CDR2 YFSETQ. Trimming at V came to 4 bases and at J to 6 bases, leaving 11 bases not matched to a gene. The CDR3: CASSRGGVRRGEQYF. The CDR3 DNA sequence: TGCGCCAGCAGCCGCGGGGGGGTTCGCCGCGGCGAGCAGTACTTC.

This sequence joins TRBV18 and TRBJ2-7; TRBD2 matches 9 bases. The CDR3 has 16 residues. Germline V gene sequence: CDR1 KGHSH, CDR2 LQKENI. Unmatched junction bases numbered 13, after V lost 3 bases and J lost 7 bases. CDR3 bases: TGTGCCAGCTCACCTAGCGGGAGACCTCACTCGGGAGAGCAGTACTTC. Translated: CASSPSGRPHSGEQYF.

This chain joins TRBV6-1 and TRBJ2-5; D might be TRBD1 (6 bases). Trimming took 2 bases from V and 5 from J, leaving 18 bases between them. Germline loops: CDR1 MNHNS, CDR2 SASEGT. This CDR3 region has 16 residues. CDR3 coding DNA: TGTGCCAGCAGTGAAAAGGTTTCAGGGGCGCGGGAGACCCAGTACTTC. It specifies CASSEKVSGARETQYF.

The V gene is TRBV30, the J gene TRBJ1-4, with D maybe TRBD1 (6 bases). V lost 8 bases, J lost 7 bases, and 17 bases lay in between. The germline V gene encodes CDR1 GTSNPN and CDR2 SVGIG (reference sequence). CDR3 length: 13 amino acids. The CDR3 DNA sequence: TGTGCCCTCAACCCAGGGGTGGGTGAAAAACTGTTTTTT. This translates into CALNPGVGEKLFF. Complete variable domain (other parts from reference TRBV30 and TRBJ1-4): SQTIHQWPATLVQPVGSPLSLECTVEGTSNPNLYWYRQAAGRGLQLLFYSVGIGQISSEVPQNLSASRPQDRQFILSSKKLLLSDSGFYLCALNPGVGEKLFFGSGTQLSVL.

This clone was seen only a few times. The chain combines TRBV27 with TRBJ1-6; D might be TRBD1 (5 bases). The CDR3 is 17 residues long. V shed 1 base and J shed 7 bases, with 17 bases lying between them. Germline V gene sequence: CDR1 MNHEY, CDR2 SMNVEV (reference sequence). This CDR3 reads CASSLFLGGKLNSPLHF. The CDR3 DNA sequence: TGTGCCAGCAGTTTATTTCTCGGGGGGAAATTAAATTCACCCCTCCACTTT.

The J gene is TRBJ2-3, the V gene TRBV9, with 8 bases fitting TRBD2. There are 15 residues in the CDR3. The junction had 6 bases not matched to a gene; V was cut back by 2 bases and J by 4 bases. Looked up from germline, CDR1 is SGDLS and CDR2 is YYNGEE. The CDR3 region has the DNA TGTGCCAGCAGCGTCTCCGGGAGGGCCCCAGATACGCAGTATTTT. Its translation is CASSVSGRAPDTQYF.

The chain employs TRBV9 and TRBJ2-1; 8 bases align to TRBD1. The CDR3 spans 17 residues. Germline V CDR1 and CDR2: SGDLS, YYNGEE. Unmatched junction bases numbered 11, after V lost 2 bases and J lost 4 bases. The CDR3 DNA is TGTGCCAGCAGCGTGCGGCCCCCGGGACAGGTGTACAATGAGCAGTTCTTC. It translates to CASSVRPPGQVYNEQFF.

This rearrangement joins TRBV5-4 to TRBJ2-3, with D perhaps matching TRBD2 (6 bases). The V gene lost 1 base and the J gene lost 4 bases, with 10 bases spanning the gap. Per germline, CDR1 SGHNT and CDR2 YYREEE (reference sequence). The CDR3 contains 14 residues. The CDR3 is CASSLTSLPDTQYF. CDR3 in DNA: TGTGCCAGCAGCTTGACTAGCCTCCCAGATACGCAGTATTTT.

This chain connects TRBV4-3 to TRBJ1-1; 7 bases align to TRBD1. The CDR3 has 15 amino acids. Trimming at V came to 4 bases and at J to 7 bases, leaving 12 bases not matched to a gene. Germline CDR1 reads LGHNA; CDR2 reads YSLEER. The CDR3 DNA reads TGCGCCAGCAGCCCTTTCCCAGGGGGGAGTTATGAAGCTTTCTTT. Translated, it gives CASSPFPGGSYEAFF.

The chain combines TRBV7-9 with TRBJ1-4, with 10 bases matching TRBD1. Losses at the gene ends were 5 bases for V and 8 bases for J; bases not matched to a gene: 8. This CDR3 is built from 15 residues. Germline CDR1 and CDR2: SEHNR and FQNEAQ (reference sequence). This CDR3 is CASSRSRDRGEKLFF. CDR3 nucleotide sequence: TGTGCCAGCAGCCGAAGCCGGGACAGGGGCGAAAAACTGTTTTTT.